This T cell receptor beta chain was identified in a study of blood T cells in healthy people across ages. General study points: Among T cells, TCR beta diversity per million cells dropped roughly linearly as age rose. PBMCs went unsorted, and a conclusive naive versus antigen-experienced comparison was therefore prevented.

The germline V and J ends were trimmed by 5 bases and 0 bases, with 18 bases remaining between them. Germline V CDR1 and CDR2: DFQATT, SNEGSKA (reference sequence). The CDR3 contains 16 residues. A second PCR of 7 to 11 cycles used a sample-barcoded 5' primer and a J-beta primer mix. Tagging of each cDNA molecule was performed by a template-switch adaptor with 12 random nucleotides. All samples gave at least 2.5 million CDR3-containing paired-end reads. TCRdb independently ran MiXCR on the 5' RACE reads; one entry per CDR3 protein. Of approximately 1.5 million distinct CDR3 sequences listed, almost 35% are singletons. In this sample, this clonotype turned up a few times. What it binds is unknown.

Input material: blood. The chain uses TRBV20-1 and TRBJ2-3; D is perhaps TRBD1 or TRBD2 (5 bases each). This receptor was taken from a woman in her thirties in good health. For the CDR3, the DNA is TGCAGTGCTCCAACCGGGACGCCCGAGAGCACAGATACGCAGTATTTT. Amino acids: CSAPTGTPESTDTQYF.